What follows describes a single TCR beta chain. Its antigen is unknown. This sample was included in a study of T cell responses to AZD1222 COVID-19 vaccine. Only in-frame clones appear in the TCRdb table, and some are missing; sequencing was by immunoSEQ multiplex PCR. The table has over 110,000 clones, 85% to 90% seen once. Whole-study results and caveats: Females made up more of the donors, who were largely white British, and clonal diversity may have come out too low.

This specimen was peripheral blood, taken on day 0 of AZD1222 vaccination. The TCR was taken from an adult in good health.

CDR3 loop: CASSPGTSGKGSYNEQFF. DNA of the CDR3: TGTGCCAGCAGCCCCGGGACTAGCGGGAAGGGGTCCTACAATGAGCAGTTCTTC. V is TRBV7-3 and J is TRBJ2-1; 13 bases fit TRBD2. V lost 5 bases to trimming and J lost 1 base; unmatched junction nucleotides: 8. Germline V lookup: CDR1 SGHTA, CDR2 FQGTGA. The CDR3 loop spans 18 amino acids.